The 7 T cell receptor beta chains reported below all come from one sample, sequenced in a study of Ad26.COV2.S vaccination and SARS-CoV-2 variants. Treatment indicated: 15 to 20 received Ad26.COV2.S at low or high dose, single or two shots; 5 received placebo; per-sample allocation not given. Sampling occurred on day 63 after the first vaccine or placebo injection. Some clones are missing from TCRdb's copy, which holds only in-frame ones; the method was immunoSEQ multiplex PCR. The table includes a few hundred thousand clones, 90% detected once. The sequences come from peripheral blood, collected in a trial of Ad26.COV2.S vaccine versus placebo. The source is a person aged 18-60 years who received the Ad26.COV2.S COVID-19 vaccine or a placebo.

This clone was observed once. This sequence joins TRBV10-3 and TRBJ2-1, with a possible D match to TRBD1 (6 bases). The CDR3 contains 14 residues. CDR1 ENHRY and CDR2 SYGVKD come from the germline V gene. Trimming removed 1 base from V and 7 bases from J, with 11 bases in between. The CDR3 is CAISEWGRGNEQFF. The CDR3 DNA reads TGTGCCATCAGTGAGTGGGGGCGAGGGAATGAGCAGTTCTTC.

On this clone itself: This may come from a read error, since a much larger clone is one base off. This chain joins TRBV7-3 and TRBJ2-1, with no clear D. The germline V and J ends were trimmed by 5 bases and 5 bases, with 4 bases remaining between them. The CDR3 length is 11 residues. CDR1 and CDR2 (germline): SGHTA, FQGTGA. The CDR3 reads CASSENNEQFF. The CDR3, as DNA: TGTGCCAGCAGCGAAAACAATGAGCAGTTCTTC.

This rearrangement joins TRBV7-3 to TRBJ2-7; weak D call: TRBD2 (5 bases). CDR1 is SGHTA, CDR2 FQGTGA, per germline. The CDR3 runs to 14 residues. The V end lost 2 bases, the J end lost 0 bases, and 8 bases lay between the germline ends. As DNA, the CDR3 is TGTGCCAGCAGCTTATGGACTGGCTCCTACGAGCAGTACTTC. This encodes CASSLWTGSYEQYF.

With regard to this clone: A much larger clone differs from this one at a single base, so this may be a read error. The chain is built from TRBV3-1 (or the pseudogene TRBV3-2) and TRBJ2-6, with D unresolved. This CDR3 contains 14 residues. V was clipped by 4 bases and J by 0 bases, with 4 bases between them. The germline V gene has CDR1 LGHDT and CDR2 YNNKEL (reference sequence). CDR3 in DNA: TGTGCCAGCAGCCGAGACTCTGGGGCCAACGTCCTGACTTTC. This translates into CASSRDSGANVLTF.

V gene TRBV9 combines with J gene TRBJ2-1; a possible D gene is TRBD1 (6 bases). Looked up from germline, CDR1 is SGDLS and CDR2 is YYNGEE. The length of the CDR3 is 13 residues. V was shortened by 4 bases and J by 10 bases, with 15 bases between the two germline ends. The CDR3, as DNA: TGTGCCAGCAGCTCAAGAACAGGGAGCGAGCAGTTCTTC. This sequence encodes CASSSRTGSEQFF.

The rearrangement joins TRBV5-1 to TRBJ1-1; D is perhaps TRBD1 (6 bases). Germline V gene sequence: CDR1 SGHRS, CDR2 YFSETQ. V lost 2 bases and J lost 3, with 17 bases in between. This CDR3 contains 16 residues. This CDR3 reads CASSLIGGRLDTEAFF. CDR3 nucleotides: TGCGCCAGCAGCTTAATCGGGGGCCGGTTGGACACTGAAGCTTTCTTT.

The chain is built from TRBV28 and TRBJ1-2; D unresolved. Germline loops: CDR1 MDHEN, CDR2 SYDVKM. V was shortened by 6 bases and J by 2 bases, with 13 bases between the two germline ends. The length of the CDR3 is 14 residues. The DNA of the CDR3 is TGTGCCAGCAGCACCGGTGGAGTAAACTATGGCTACACCTTC. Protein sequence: CASSTGGVNYGYTF.